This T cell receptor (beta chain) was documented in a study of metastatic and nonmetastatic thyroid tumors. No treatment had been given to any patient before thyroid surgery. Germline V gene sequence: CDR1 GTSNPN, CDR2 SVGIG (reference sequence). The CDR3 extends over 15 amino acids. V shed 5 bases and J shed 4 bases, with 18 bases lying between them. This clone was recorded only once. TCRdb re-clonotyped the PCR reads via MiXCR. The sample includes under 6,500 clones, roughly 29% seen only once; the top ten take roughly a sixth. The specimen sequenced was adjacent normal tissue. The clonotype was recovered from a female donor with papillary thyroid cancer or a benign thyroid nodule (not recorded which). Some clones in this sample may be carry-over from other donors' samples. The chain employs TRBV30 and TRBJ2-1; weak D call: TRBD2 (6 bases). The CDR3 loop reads CAWGISEGGYNEQFF. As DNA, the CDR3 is TGTGCCTGGGGGATTAGTGAGGGAGGTTACAATGAGCAGTTCTTC.